The 27 T cell receptor beta chains listed next were all sequenced from one sample in a study of blood T cell repertoires in COVID-19. Using immunoSEQ multiplex PCR, the repertoire was profiled, and TCRdb retains in-frame clones only, with some absent. Of 35,000 to 45,000 clones listed, roughly 87% are singletons. The specimen sequenced was peripheral blood. The receptors derive from a man between 60 and 75 years old with acute or convalescent COVID-19.

The CDR3 reads CASSLQGSSTDTQYF. The CDR3 coding sequence is TGTGCCAGTAGTCTCCAGGGCTCTAGCACAGATACGCAGTATTTT. The chain links TRBV19 to TRBJ2-3, with TRBD1 as a possible D gene (5 bases). The CDR3 loop spans 15 amino acids. V was pared by 5 bases and J by 0 bases, with 12 bases between. CDR1 and CDR2 from the germline V gene are LNHDA and SQIVND (reference sequence).

V usage is TRBV4-3 and J usage is TRBJ2-3; D unclear. This CDR3 region has 13 residues. Germline CDR1 reads LGHNA; CDR2 reads YSLEER. With 1 base removed from V and 5 bases from J, the gap between germline ends came to 7 bases. CDR3 loop: CASSQAGIDTQYF. DNA for the CDR3: TGCGCCAGCAGCCAAGCGGGTATAGATACGCAGTATTTT.

The chain joins TRBV12-3 or TRBV12-4 to TRBJ1-5, with D unclear. The V and J ends lost 1 base and 4 bases respectively, with 5 bases between them. The CDR3 is made up of 13 amino acids. Here the CDR3 reads CASSLGANQPQHF. CDR3 nucleotide sequence: TGTGCCAGCAGTTTAGGGGCGAATCAGCCCCAGCATTTT.

V gene TRBV6-1 combines with J gene TRBJ2-2; D unresolved. The V gene lost 8 bases and the J gene lost 1 base, with 11 bases spanning the gap. From germline, CDR1 is MNHNS and CDR2 SASEGT. The CDR3 extends over 14 amino acids. CDR3: CASGPSRNTGELFF. The CDR3 DNA is TGTGCCAGCGGGCCTTCGAGGAACACCGGGGAGCTGTTTTTT.

The V call is TRBV24-1, the J call TRBJ2-3; 7 nucleotides agree with TRBD1. The CDR3 extends over 15 amino acids. In germline, CDR1 is KGHDR, CDR2 SFDVKD. The trim removed 7 bases at V and 2 bases at J, leaving 8 bases unmatched. The DNA for the CDR3 is TGTGCCACCAGCGAGTCCGGGACAGTCACAGATACGCAGTATTTT. Its protein product is CATSESGTVTDTQYF.

The chain employs TRBV14 and TRBJ1-1, with unresolved D. The CDR3 totals 16 residues. Trimming took off 5 bases at V and 6 bases at J, with 22 bases between the two ends. The V gene's germline CDR1 is SGHDN and CDR2 FVKESK. This CDR3 is CASSYEGGSHLPEAFF. For the CDR3, the DNA is TGTGCCAGCAGCTATGAGGGAGGGTCCCATCTTCCTGAAGCTTTCTTT.

The chain recombines TRBV28 with TRBJ1-5; no reliable D call. Germline-derived CDR1 and CDR2 are MDHEN and SYDVKM. CDR3 length equals 15 residues. Trimming stripped 6 bases from V and 6 bases from J, with 18 bases between. This chain's CDR3 is CASSRQDGRGQPQHF. The CDR3 DNA follows: TGTGCCAGCAGCCGCCAGGATGGGAGAGGTCAGCCCCAGCATTTT.

The chain couples TRBV5-1 to TRBJ2-4; perhaps TRBD2 as D (6 bases). Deletions cut 1 base from V and 0 bases from J, with 11 bases between. CDR3 length: 16 amino acids. Germline-derived CDR1 and CDR2 are SGHRS and YFSETQ. CDR3 in amino acids: CASSLMGGLAKNIQYF. CDR3 nucleotide sequence: TGCGCCAGCAGCTTGATGGGGGGTCTAGCCAAAAACATTCAGTACTTC.

The rearrangement uses TRBV6-5 and TRBJ1-5, with a possible D match to TRBD1 (5 bases). The V end lost 5 bases, the J end lost 3 bases, and 8 bases lay between the germline ends. The CDR3 extends over 13 amino acids. Germline V gives CDR1 MNHEY, CDR2 SVGAGI. The CDR3 loop reads CASSRGSNQPQHF. DNA for the CDR3: TGTGCCAGCAGTCGGGGGTCCAATCAGCCCCAGCATTTT.

The chain couples TRBV5-1 to TRBJ1-1, with 8 nucleotides matching TRBD1. CDR1 and CDR2 (germline): SGHRS, YFSETQ. This CDR3 region has 15 residues. The J segment lost 4 bases and the V segment lost 3 bases, leaving 8 bases of the junction unmatched. In nucleotides, the CDR3 is TGCGCCAGCAGCTCCCCGGACAGGGCCCGCACTGAAGCTTTCTTT. Its translation is CASSSPDRARTEAFF. Using reference TRBV5-1 and TRBJ1-1 for the parts outside the CDR3, the full variable domain is KAGVTQTPRYLIKTRGQQVTLSCSPISGHRSVSWYQQTPGQGLQFLFEYFSETQRNKGNFPGRFSGRQFSNSRSEMNVSTLELGDSALYLCASSSPDRARTEAFFGQGTRLTVV.

V is TRBV6-6 and J is TRBJ2-7; 11 bases are a match to TRBD2. The CDR3 is 15 residues long. Germline CDR1 is MNHNY and CDR2 is SVGAGI (reference sequence). V was pared by 6 bases and J by 1 base, with 5 bases of the junction left unmatched. The CDR3 region has the DNA TGTGCCAGCAGGATAAGACTAGCGGGGTCCTACGAGCAGTACGTC. Amino acid sequence: CASRIRLAGSYEQYV.

V gene TRBV12-5 combines with J gene TRBJ2-3, with D perhaps TRBD2 (6 bases). Germline-derived CDR1 and CDR2 are LGHNT and FRNRAP. The CDR3 extends over 14 amino acids. The V and J ends lost 1 base and 6 bases respectively, with 11 bases between them. CDR3 in amino acids: CASGLGGRSDTQYF. CDR3 DNA sequence: TGTGCTAGTGGTTTGGGAGGGAGGTCCGATACGCAGTATTTT.

The chain carries TRBV28 and TRBJ1-1; 7 nucleotides agree with TRBD1. This CDR3 has 21 amino acids. Losses at the gene ends were 4 bases for V and 0 bases for J; bases not matched to a gene: 23. Per the germline V gene, CDR1 is MDHEN and CDR2 is SYDVKM. The CDR3: CASSWPPRWGRQGGMNTEAFF. The CDR3 DNA reads TGTGCCAGCAGTTGGCCGCCACGGTGGGGCCGACAGGGTGGGATGAACACTGAAGCTTTCTTT. The whole variable domain, filled in from reference TRBV28 and TRBJ1-1, reads DVKVTQSSRYLVKRTGEKVFLECVQDMDHENMFWYRQDPGLGLRLIYFSYDVKMKEKGDIPEGYSVSREKKERFSLILESASTNQTSMYLCASSWPPRWGRQGGMNTEAFFGQGTRLTVV.

V gene TRBV29-1 combines with J gene TRBJ2-3, with a possible D match to TRBD2 (6 bases). The CDR3 is 15 amino acids. Germline-derived CDR1 and CDR2 are SQVTM and ANQGSEA. V was trimmed by 3 bases and J by 1 base, leaving 14 bases between them. CDR3 bases: TGCAGCGTTGACCCCCTGGTAGCGGGCACAGATACGCAGTATTTT. This sequence encodes CSVDPLVAGTDTQYF.

This chain joins TRBV29-1 and TRBJ1-2; possibly TRBD1 for D (6 bases). CDR3 length equals 12 residues. Trimming removed 3 bases at V and 6 bases at J, with 11 bases between. The germline gives CDR1 SQVTM, CDR2 ANQGSEA. The DNA of the CDR3 is TGCAGCGTTGAGGAGAACAGGGATGGCTACACCTTC. It yields the protein CSVEENRDGYTF.

The rearrangement joins TRBV6-5 to TRBJ2-1; D is possibly TRBD2 (6 bases). The V end was cut by 8 bases, the J end by 7 bases, with 15 bases between. The V gene's germline CDR1 is MNHEY and CDR2 SVGAGI. The CDR3 length is 13 residues. This chain's CDR3 is CASSRVRGNEQFF. CDR3 coding DNA: TGTGCCAGCTCGAGGGTGCGGGGAAATGAGCAGTTCTTC.

V usage is TRBV5-6 and J usage is TRBJ2-7, with D uncertain. Between the trimmed V and J ends, which lost 1 base and 9 bases, there was a span of 29 bases. Per germline, CDR1 SGHDT and CDR2 YYEEEE. The CDR3 has 18 residues. The CDR3 nucleotides are TGTGCCAGCAGCTTGCGAGTCAGAGTACCTACTACGAGTTTGGGGCAGTACTTC. Its translation: CASSLRVRVPTTSLGQYF.

The chain recombines TRBV6-5 with TRBJ2-7; 7 bases are a match to TRBD1. J was trimmed by 2 bases and V by 6 bases; bases with no gene match: 7. The germline V gene encodes CDR1 MNHEY and CDR2 SVGAGI. This CDR3 spans 14 amino acids. The chain's CDR3 is CASRGDSSPYEQYV. The CDR3 DNA follows: TGTGCCAGCAGGGGGGACAGCTCCCCCTACGAGCAGTACGTC.

The rearrangement uses TRBV11-3 and TRBJ2-1, with 7 bases fitting TRBD2. After removal of 1 base from V and 8 bases from J, the junction contained 5 bases not matched to a gene. The CDR3 has 14 residues. Germline values: CDR1 SGHNT, CDR2 YENEEA. The CDR3, as DNA: TGTGCCAGCAGCTTAGGCGGGAGTAGCGATGAGCAGTTCTTC. Residues: CASSLGGSSDEQFF.

The chain is built from TRBV19 and TRBJ2-7; maybe TRBD1 (6 bases). The CDR3 spans 15 residues. V lost 1 base, J lost 3 bases, and 13 bases lay in between. Germline V gene sequence: CDR1 LNHDA, CDR2 SQIVND (reference sequence). CDR3 loop: CASSIGQASIYEQYV. CDR3 DNA: TGTGCCAGTAGTATAGGACAGGCGTCTATCTACGAGCAGTACGTC.

This rearrangement joins TRBV3-1 (or the pseudogene TRBV3-2) to TRBJ2-7, with D possibly TRBD2 on 5 matching bases. V dropped 2 bases and J dropped 4 bases, with 9 bases sitting between them. Germline lookup yields CDR1 LGHDT and CDR2 YNNKEL (reference sequence). The CDR3 extends over 13 amino acids. This CDR3 reads CASSQRDGYEQYV. CDR3 nucleotides: TGTGCCAGCAGCCAACGGGATGGGTACGAGCAGTACGTC.

The V and J genes are TRBV19 and TRBJ1-5, with TRBD1 as a possible D gene (5 bases). Germline V lookup: CDR1 LNHDA, CDR2 SQIVND (reference sequence). V lost 3 bases and J lost 7, with 16 bases in between. The CDR3 sequence is 15 residues long. The DNA of the CDR3 is TGTGCCAGTAGTATTAGCCAGGGAAATAACCAGCCCCAGCATTTT. Translation gives CASSISQGNNQPQHF.

The rearrangement uses TRBV5-5 and TRBJ2-3, with 7 bases fitting TRBD1. In germline, CDR1 is SGHKS, CDR2 YYEKEE (reference sequence). This CDR3 has 15 residues. The V and J ends lost 6 bases and 0 bases, in that order; junction bases with no gene match: 7. DNA of the CDR3: TGTGCCAGCACCCCCCGGGACAGTAGCACAGATACGCAGTATTTT. Its protein product is CASTPRDSSTDTQYF.

V and J are TRBV19 and TRBJ1-5; the match to TRBD1 covers 9 bases. The CDR3 extends over 16 amino acids. Germline-derived CDR1 and CDR2 are LNHDA and SQIVND (reference sequence). The trim removed 5 bases at V and 5 bases at J, leaving 10 bases unmatched. In DNA, the CDR3 is TGTGCCAGTAGTCTACAACGACAGGGGGGGCATCAGCCCCAGCATTTT. It is translated as CASSLQRQGGHQPQHF.

V is TRBV5-4 and J is TRBJ1-2; D uncertain. The CDR3 consists of 14 residues. Germline V gene lookup returns CDR1 SGHNT and CDR2 YYREEE (reference sequence). Trimming cost V 4 bases and J 7 bases, with 17 bases left between them. CDR3 nucleotides: TGTGCCAGCAGCCCACGACTCTATGTAGGTGGCTACACCTTC. It codes for CASSPRLYVGGYTF.

V and J are TRBV6-2 or TRBV6-3 and TRBJ1-6, with 9 bases aligning to TRBD1. J gave up 10 bases and V 0 bases, and 10 bases lay outside the gene matches. This CDR3 is built from 17 residues. Germline CDR1 is MNHEY and CDR2 is SVGEGT. The CDR3 DNA follows: TGTGCCAGCAGTTACTCGGACAGGGGCTACGCCGTATCACCCCTCCACTTT. Its protein product is CASSYSDRGYAVSPLHF.

A single count supports this clone. The chain carries TRBV5-1 and TRBJ2-7; 11 bases match TRBD2. The length of the CDR3 is 15 residues. With V trimmed by 4 bases and J by 6 bases, 9 bases remained unmatched. Germline V gene data show CDR1 as SGHRS and CDR2 as YFSETQ. CDR3 in amino acids: CASSVTSGRWGEQYF. Here the CDR3 DNA reads TGCGCCAGCAGCGTCACTAGCGGGAGATGGGGCGAGCAGTACTTC.